The 28 T cell receptor beta chains in this list originate from one sample, sequenced in a study of T cells of healthy individuals. TCRdb recomputed calls from the 5' RACE reads with MiXCR, one row per CDR3 protein. Of nearly 100,000 distinct CDR3 sequences in the sample, roughly 18% are singletons; the top ten hold 6.2%. The origin of the receptors is a human donor in good health.

This sequence joins TRBV19 and TRBJ2-7, with 7 bases aligning to TRBD1. V lost 0 bases to trimming and J lost 2 bases; unmatched junction nucleotides: 4. This CDR3 is built from 15 residues. Per the germline V gene, CDR1 is LNHDA and CDR2 is SQIVND (reference sequence). The CDR3 is CASSIDRDRAYEQYF. CDR3 coding DNA: TGTGCCAGTAGTATAGATCGGGACAGAGCCTACGAGCAGTACTTC.

The chain combines TRBV7-9 with TRBJ2-3, with D perhaps matching TRBD2 (6 bases). Trimming pared 3 bases from V and 2 bases from J, leaving 12 bases between. CDR1 SEHNR and CDR2 FQNEAQ come from the germline V gene (reference sequence). The CDR3 extends over 15 amino acids. The CDR3 coding sequence is TGTGCCAGCAGCTTCGGGGAGCGGGCCACAGATACGCAGTATTTT. Amino acid sequence: CASSFGERATDTQYF.

The rearrangement links TRBV5-1 to TRBJ2-1, with D possibly matching TRBD1 (7 bases). CDR3 length: 12 residues. The V end was cut by 4 bases, the J end by 7 bases, with 9 bases between. The V gene's germline CDR1 is SGHRS and CDR2 YFSETQ. The CDR3 reads CASSPGGNEQFF. CDR3 DNA sequence: TGCGCCAGCAGCCCAGGGGGGAATGAGCAGTTCTTC.

This clonotype was seen at least ten times. The V gene is TRBV28, the J gene TRBJ1-5; D is unclear. The germline gives CDR1 MDHEN, CDR2 SYDVKM. Between the trimmed V and J ends, which lost 3 bases and 7 bases, there was a span of 7 bases. The CDR3 has 12 residues. CDR3 protein: CASSLVGQPQHF. CDR3 DNA: TGTGCCAGCAGTTTGGTTGGCCAGCCCCAGCATTTT. The whole variable domain, remainder taken from reference TRBV28 and TRBJ1-5, is DVKVTQSSRYLVKRTGEKVFLECVQDMDHENMFWYRQDPGLGLRLIYFSYDVKMKEKGDIPEGYSVSREKKERFSLILESASTNQTSMYLCASSLVGQPQHFGDGTRLSIL.

This clonotype came up many times. The V gene is TRBV12-3 or TRBV12-4, the J gene TRBJ2-1, with D perhaps assigned TRBD1 or TRBD2 (5 bases each). The CDR3 is 17 residues long. The V and J ends lost 7 bases and 4 bases respectively, with 23 bases between them. This chain's CDR3 is CASTSDSSGTPYNEQFF. CDR3 DNA sequence: TGTGCCAGCACCTCCGACAGTTCCGGGACGCCTTACAATGAGCAGTTCTTC.

The rearrangement uses TRBV7-2 and TRBJ1-1; 8 bases agree with TRBD1. Germline V CDR1 and CDR2: SGHTA, FQGNSA. V lost 7 bases and J lost 4; bases outside the gene matches: 5. The CDR3 contains 13 residues. The DNA of the CDR3 is TGTGCCAGCAACCGGGACAGGCCCACTGAAGCTTTCTTT. It translates to CASNRDRPTEAFF.

This chain links TRBV5-1 with TRBJ2-1, with a tentative D call TRBD2 (6 bases). Germline loops: CDR1 SGHRS, CDR2 YFSETQ. The CDR3 covers 14 residues. V lost 0 bases to trimming and J lost 8 bases, with 12 bases between them. The CDR3 bases are TGCGCCAGCAGCTTGGGGGGGGTGTTGTATGAGCAGTTCTTC. Translating gives CASSLGGVLYEQFF.

This clonotype was observed many times. This chain uses TRBV29-1 with TRBJ2-1; D is undetermined. V lost 4 bases and J 7 bases, leaving 5 bases between the germline ends. Germline V CDR1 and CDR2: SQVTM, ANQGSEA. This CDR3 region has 10 residues. CDR3 amino acids: CSVGLNEQFF. CDR3 in DNA: TGCAGCGTTGGGCTGAATGAGCAGTTCTTC.

The table lists this clonotype with many counts. The chain has TRBV6-2 or TRBV6-3 and TRBJ2-1; 10 nucleotides align to TRBD1. The CDR3 runs 15 residues. The V and J ends lost 5 bases and 7 bases, in that order; junction bases with no gene match: 8. Germline V lookup: CDR1 MNHEY, CDR2 SVGEGT. The CDR3 protein is CASSTGTGESNEQFF. The CDR3 bases are TGTGCCAGCAGTACCGGGACAGGGGAGAGTAATGAGCAGTTCTTC.

The sample holds many counts of this clonotype. The chain recombines TRBV29-1 with TRBJ1-1, with D maybe TRBD1 (6 bases). Per the germline V gene, CDR1 is SQVTM and CDR2 is ANQGSEA. V lost 8 bases to trimming and J lost 4 bases, with 17 bases between them. The CDR3 contains 13 residues. CDR3 nucleotides: TGCAGCACCCGACAGGCCGGGGGCACTGAAGCTTTCTTT. Protein sequence: CSTRQAGGTEAFF.

This clonotype was picked up a small number of times. The gene calls are TRBV2 and TRBJ2-5; D might be TRBD2 (6 bases). From germline, CDR1 is SNHLY and CDR2 FYNNEI. This CDR3 is 14 amino acids long. Deletions cut 7 bases from V and 1 base from J, with 13 bases between. DNA for the CDR3: TGTGCCAGCAACTCTGCGGGGTTCCAAGAGACCCAGTACTTC. Translated: CASNSAGFQETQYF.

This clonotype was counted ten times or more. The chain carries TRBV7-2 and TRBJ2-2; unclear D gene. V lost 3 bases, J lost 9 bases, and 17 bases lay in between. Germline CDR1 is SGHTA and CDR2 is FQGNSA. This CDR3 has 15 residues. CDR3 DNA: TGTGCCAGCAGCTTCGGCCCGCCCTCGAGATGGGAGCTGTTTTTT. Its translation: CASSFGPPSRWELFF.

This chain links TRBV28 with TRBJ1-5; tentatively, D is TRBD1 (5 bases). Germline V CDR1 and CDR2: MDHEN, SYDVKM. The length of the CDR3 is 14 residues. Trimming removed 6 bases at V and 11 bases at J, with 20 bases between. CDR3 in amino acids: CASSGAGSSRAQHF. The DNA for the CDR3 is TGTGCCAGCAGCGGGGCAGGGTCAAGTAGGGCCCAGCATTTT.

This clonotype was observed a few times. J is TRBJ2-5 and V is TRBV2; D gene ambiguous. Germline values: CDR1 SNHLY, CDR2 FYNNEI. V lost 6 bases and J lost 1, with 6 bases in between. The CDR3 extends over 12 amino acids. The CDR3 region is CASRAFQETQYF. The CDR3 coding sequence is TGTGCCAGCAGAGCTTTCCAAGAGACCCAGTACTTC.

The gene calls are TRBV7-2 and TRBJ1-6; D perhaps matches TRBD1 (6 bases). The CDR3 is 14 residues long. The germline CDR1 and CDR2 sequences are SGHTA and FQGNSA. Trimming stripped 5 bases from V and 15 bases from J, with 20 bases between. CDR3 region: CASSPTSATGNLHF. The CDR3 nucleotides are TGTGCCAGCAGCCCTACGTCGGCTACAGGGAACCTCCACTTT.

The J gene is TRBJ2-3, the V gene TRBV5-1; no clear D gene. Germline V gene sequence: CDR1 SGHRS, CDR2 YFSETQ. V was clipped by 0 bases and J by 1 base, with 3 bases between them. This CDR3 region has 13 residues. The CDR3 DNA follows: TGCGCCAGCAGCTTGGAGGGCACAGATACGCAGTATTTT. The encoded protein is CASSLEGTDTQYF.

The V and J genes are TRBV7-2 and TRBJ1-5; no clear D. Trimming removed 3 bases at V and 6 bases at J, with 6 bases between. The CDR3 length is 12 residues. The germline V gene encodes CDR1 SGHTA and CDR2 FQGNSA. The CDR3 protein is CASSLRSQPQHF. DNA for the CDR3: TGTGCCAGCAGCTTGAGAAGTCAGCCCCAGCATTTT.

This clonotype has only a few counts. The V and J genes are TRBV6-4 and TRBJ1-3; a possible D gene is TRBD1 (5 bases). Germline CDR1 reads MRHNA; CDR2 reads SNTAGT. The ends were cut back, 5 bases at V and 0 bases at J, with 8 bases in the middle. This CDR3 contains 14 residues. The CDR3 protein is CASSKQDSGNTIYF. The CDR3 DNA reads TGTGCCAGCAGTAAACAGGACTCTGGAAACACCATATATTTT.

V is TRBV28 and J is TRBJ2-1, with 9 bases that match TRBD2. Trimming removed 7 bases from V and 7 bases from J; junction bases left unmatched: 14. CDR1 is MDHEN, CDR2 SYDVKM, per germline. This CDR3 contains 16 residues. In nucleotides, the CDR3 is TGTGCCAGCAAAATGCTCAGCGGGGGGCTCGCTAATGAGCAGTTCTTC. This encodes CASKMLSGGLANEQFF. Full variable domain (remainder filled in from reference TRBV28 and TRBJ2-1): DVKVTQSSRYLVKRTGEKVFLECVQDMDHENMFWYRQDPGLGLRLIYFSYDVKMKEKGDIPEGYSVSREKKERFSLILESASTNQTSMYLCASKMLSGGLANEQFFGPGTRLTVL.

This chain joins TRBV5-1 and TRBJ2-7, with TRBD1 identical over 8 bases. There are 12 residues in the CDR3. CDR1 and CDR2 (germline): SGHRS, YFSETQ. V trimming: 7 bases; J trimming: 7 bases; junction bases outside the gene matches: 7. The CDR3 sequence: CASGPTGGEQYF. The DNA of the CDR3 is TGCGCCAGCGGACCCACAGGGGGGGAGCAGTACTTC.

The chain is built from TRBV4-1 and TRBJ2-1; D is perhaps TRBD2 (5 bases). Looked up from germline, CDR1 is MGHRA and CDR2 is YSYEKL. CDR3 length equals 17 residues. With 3 bases removed from V and 0 bases from J, the gap between germline ends came to 15 bases. The CDR3 nucleotides are TGCGCCAGCAGCCATGTTGCCGCGGGTTACTCCTACAATGAGCAGTTCTTC. Protein sequence: CASSHVAAGYSYNEQFF.

The genes are TRBV7-2 and TRBJ2-7; D gene unclear. Germline CDR1 is SGHTA and CDR2 is FQGNSA. Between the trimmed V and J ends, which lost 1 base and 0 bases, there was a span of 10 bases. This CDR3 comprises 15 residues. DNA of the CDR3: TGTGCCAGCAGCTTAGTTCGGTCCAGCTCCTACGAGCAGTACTTC. Translated: CASSLVRSSSYEQYF.

J is TRBJ1-5 and V is TRBV27, with D uncertain. The CDR3 loop spans 16 amino acids. Germline V gene lookup returns CDR1 MNHEY and CDR2 SMNVEV (reference sequence). V dropped 5 bases and J dropped 3 bases, with 17 bases sitting between them. In DNA form, the CDR3 reads TGTGCCAGCAGTCCATCAGGTGCCTGGGCCAATCAGCCCCAGCATTTT. Translation gives CASSPSGAWANQPQHF.

The sample holds a few counts of this clonotype. The CDR3 DNA follows: TGTGCCAGCAGCTTCCCAGGAGGCACCGGGGAGCTGTTTTTT. Amino acid sequence: CASSFPGGTGELFF. The chain employs TRBV5-4 and TRBJ2-2, with D perhaps TRBD2 (5 bases). Trimming shortened V by 2 bases and J by 4 bases, and 9 bases separated the two germline ends. The CDR3 has 14 amino acids. CDR1 is SGHNT, CDR2 YYREEE, per germline (reference sequence).

This clonotype has a single count. The CDR3 is CASSPGPGDQETQYF. CDR3 bases: TGTGCCAGCAGTCCCGGCCCCGGGGACCAAGAGACCCAGTACTTC. V is TRBV28 and J is TRBJ2-5, with TRBD2 as a possible D gene (5 bases). Trimming removed 5 bases at V and 0 bases at J, with 13 bases between. Germline assignment: CDR1 MDHEN and CDR2 SYDVKM. CDR3 length: 15 residues.

The chain joins TRBV2 to TRBJ2-3; no clear D gene. Between the trimmed V and J ends, which lost 4 bases and 1 base, there was a span of 9 bases. The V gene's germline CDR1 is SNHLY and CDR2 FYNNEI. This CDR3 contains 14 residues. DNA of the CDR3: TGTGCCAGCAGTGGTGAATCTGGCACAGATACGCAGTATTTT. Protein sequence: CASSGESGTDTQYF.

By share, this clonotype counts as medium-sized. V usage is TRBV4-2 and J usage is TRBJ1-4; no definite D call. Trimming removed 4 bases from V and 4 bases from J, with 19 bases in between. The CDR3 totals 17 residues. The germline V gene has CDR1 LGHNA and CDR2 YNFKEQ. In DNA, the CDR3 is TGTGCCAGCAGCCTTAAGCCCGGGCACACCGTTAATGAAAAACTGTTTTTT. It codes for CASSLKPGHTVNEKLFF.

This clonotype was found many times. The rearrangement joins TRBV20-1 to TRBJ2-1; D may be TRBD1 or TRBD2 (5 bases each). V gave up 2 bases and J gave up 10 bases, with 15 bases separating them. Germline V gene sequence: CDR1 DFQATT, CDR2 SNEGSKA (reference sequence). The CDR3 is made up of 13 amino acids. The CDR3: CSARHGTVGEQFF. The DNA for the CDR3 is TGCAGTGCTAGACACGGGACGGTCGGGGAGCAGTTCTTC.